A single sample gave rise to the 23 T cell receptor beta chains below, sequenced in a study of cytomegalovirus exposure and HLA in healthy donors. Assay used: immunoSEQ multiplex PCR; TCRdb lists only in-frame clones, some missing. Of 150,000 to 200,000 clones listed, 84% are singletons. Sequencing used PBMCs. The receptor source for this set is a man aged 25 to 40 in good health and CMV-seropositive.

The chain joins TRBV27 to TRBJ2-7; D might be TRBD1 (5 bases). Deletions cut 10 bases from V and 4 bases from J, with 23 bases between. CDR1 MNHEY and CDR2 SMNVEV come from the germline V gene (reference sequence). The CDR3 covers 15 residues. CDR3 residues: CATAETGESFYEQYF. CDR3 coding DNA: TGTGCCACCGCAGAAACAGGAGAGAGTTTTTACGAGCAGTACTTC.

This sequence joins TRBV28 and TRBJ2-5; no clear D gene. With 3 bases removed from V and 1 base from J, the gap between germline ends came to 6 bases. The CDR3 length is 13 residues. In germline, CDR1 is MDHEN, CDR2 SYDVKM. The CDR3: CASSFDTQETQYF. The CDR3 nucleotides are TGTGCCAGCAGTTTCGACACCCAAGAGACCCAGTACTTC.

The chain has TRBV28 and TRBJ2-1; D remains unclear. V was trimmed by 5 bases and J by 0 bases, leaving 8 bases between them. This CDR3 region has 14 residues. The germline V gene has CDR1 MDHEN and CDR2 SYDVKM. CDR3 coding DNA: TGTGCCAGCAGTAATCCGAGCTCCTACAATGAGCAGTTCTTC. This translates into CASSNPSSYNEQFF.

The chain has TRBV7-6 and TRBJ2-1; 7 bases agree with TRBD2. V lost 5 bases to trimming and J lost 6 bases; unmatched junction nucleotides: 7. CDR3 length equals 14 residues. Germline loops: CDR1 SGHVS, CDR2 FNYEAQ. CDR3 region: CASSANTGGNEQFF. The CDR3 nucleotides read TGTGCCAGCAGCGCCAACACGGGGGGCAATGAGCAGTTCTTC.

V and J are TRBV21-1 and TRBJ1-2. TRBV21-1 is marked as a pseudogene. This CDR3 has 13 amino acids. The CDR3 sequence: CASSNAGIYGYTF. The CDR3 bases are TGTGCCAGCAGCAACGCGGGAATATATGGCTACACCTTC.

J is TRBJ2-7 and V is TRBV28; 8 bases map to TRBD2. V dropped 6 bases and J dropped 6; count of bases not matched to a gene: 16. Looked up from germline, CDR1 is MDHEN and CDR2 is SYDVKM. The CDR3 has 16 residues. Written as DNA, the CDR3 is TGTGCCAGCAGACCCGACCGGGTAGCGGGAACAGTCGAGCAGTACTTC. Translation: CASRPDRVAGTVEQYF.

The chain employs TRBV15 and TRBJ1-3; D perhaps matches TRBD1 (6 bases). Deletions cut 4 bases from V and 0 bases from J, with 10 bases between. Per the germline V gene, CDR1 is LNHNV and CDR2 is YYDKDF (reference sequence). This CDR3 contains 15 residues. The CDR3 reads CATSIDRHSGNTIYF. The DNA of the CDR3 is TGTGCCACCAGCATAGACAGGCACTCTGGAAACACCATATATTTT.

J is TRBJ2-7 and V is TRBV29-1; TRBD2 agrees at 11 bases. This CDR3 region has 13 residues. Unmatched junction bases numbered 7, after V lost 6 bases and J lost 6 bases. CDR1 and CDR2 (germline): SQVTM, ANQGSEA. CDR3 nucleotides: TGCAGCGTGCAACCCCTAGCGGGAGGCGAGCAGTACTTC. Amino acids: CSVQPLAGGEQYF.

The V and J genes are TRBV5-4 and TRBJ1-2; the D gene is possibly TRBD1 (6 bases). Trimming pared 0 bases from V and 1 base from J, leaving 13 bases between. Germline CDR1 reads SGHNT; CDR2 reads YYREEE (reference sequence). The CDR3 consists of 16 residues. CDR3 coding DNA: TGTGCCAGCAGCTTGGCTTCAGGGGTCCGTAACTATGGCTACACCTTC. Its translation: CASSLASGVRNYGYTF.

V gene TRBV28 combines with J gene TRBJ2-7; no definite D call. The germline V gene encodes CDR1 MDHEN and CDR2 SYDVKM. The V gene lost 7 bases and the J gene lost 0 bases, with 7 bases spanning the gap. This CDR3 has 12 residues. The CDR3 here is CASNKFSYEQYF. CDR3 sequence (DNA): TGTGCCAGCAACAAGTTCTCCTACGAGCAGTACTTC.

The J gene is TRBJ2-3, the V gene TRBV13; D not certain. Trimming removed 5 bases from V and 5 bases from J, with 17 bases in between. The CDR3 spans 15 residues. Per the germline V gene, CDR1 is PRHDT and CDR2 is FYEKMQ (reference sequence). In nucleotides, the CDR3 is TGTGCCAGCAGCCACTCTTTTTTGCGCGGAGATACGCAGTATTTT. As protein: CASSHSFLRGDTQYF.

V gene TRBV28 combines with J gene TRBJ2-5, with D possibly TRBD1 on 7 matching bases. Per the germline V gene, CDR1 is MDHEN and CDR2 is SYDVKM. The CDR3 has 17 residues. V was shortened by 6 bases and J by 5 bases, with 25 bases between the two germline ends. The CDR3 loop reads CASSPPRGTSPRETQYF. The CDR3 DNA reads TGTGCCAGCAGCCCTCCCAGGGGGACTTCCCCTAGGGAGACCCAGTACTTC.

The gene calls are TRBV27 and TRBJ2-7, with D perhaps matching TRBD2 (6 bases). Per the germline V gene, CDR1 is MNHEY and CDR2 is SMNVEV (reference sequence). CDR3 length equals 17 residues. Trimming left V 3 bases short and J 5 bases short, with 23 bases between. The CDR3 coding sequence is TGTGCCAGCAGTTTTCTTTACTTCGACGGGGACTCTAACGAGCAGTACTTC. Its protein is CASSFLYFDGDSNEQYF.

The V call is TRBV13, the J call TRBJ2-1; 11 bases are shared with TRBD2. V lost 2 bases and J lost 0; bases outside the gene matches: 15. Germline V gene lookup returns CDR1 PRHDT and CDR2 FYEKMQ (reference sequence). The CDR3 contains 21 residues. The chain's CDR3 is CASSLWGVAGGILSSYNEQFF. The CDR3 nucleotides are TGTGCCAGCAGCTTATGGGGCGTAGCGGGAGGGATACTGAGCTCCTACAATGAGCAGTTCTTC. The complete variable domain, with remaining parts taken from reference TRBV13 and TRBJ2-1, reads AAGVIQSPRHLIKEKRETATLKCYPIPRHDTVYWYQQGPGQDPQFLISFYEKMQSDKGSIPDRFSAQQFSDYHSELNMSSLELGDSALYFCASSLWGVAGGILSSYNEQFFGPGTRLTVL.

The V and J genes are TRBV18 and TRBJ1-1; 7 bases match TRBD1. Looked up from germline, CDR1 is KGHSH and CDR2 is LQKENI. The CDR3 loop spans 13 amino acids. V trimming: 2 bases; J trimming: 11 bases; junction bases outside the gene matches: 8. The CDR3 DNA is TGTGCCAGCTCACCAAGTACAGGGGAAGGGGCTTTCTTT. This sequence encodes CASSPSTGEGAFF.

This chain uses TRBV19 with TRBJ2-1; the D gene is possibly TRBD2 (6 bases). V was shortened by 4 bases and J by 2 bases, with 12 bases between the two germline ends. Looked up from germline, CDR1 is LNHDA and CDR2 is SQIVND (reference sequence). This CDR3 is 15 amino acids long. CDR3 region: CASSKSEGAYNEQFF. The CDR3 DNA reads as TGTGCCAGTAGTAAGTCGGAGGGAGCCTACAATGAGCAGTTCTTC.

J is TRBJ1-5 and V is TRBV19, with TRBD1 matching over 8 bases. The length of the CDR3 is 15 residues. V was clipped by 6 bases and J by 7 bases; unmatched bases: 11. Germline V gene data show CDR1 as LNHDA and CDR2 as SQIVND (reference sequence). CDR3: CASSTETGVYQPQHF. DNA for the CDR3: TGTGCCAGTAGCACCGAGACAGGGGTTTACCAGCCCCAGCATTTT.

This clone occurred a few times. The rearrangement joins TRBV7-2 to TRBJ2-7; 7 positions agree with TRBD1. CDR3 length: 19 amino acids. V lost 3 bases and J lost 1; bases outside the gene matches: 18. Germline assignment: CDR1 SGHTA and CDR2 FQGNSA. CDR3 sequence reads: CASSFLGPRVGTESYEQYF. In DNA form, the CDR3 reads TGTGCCAGCAGCTTCTTAGGACCTCGGGTGGGGACAGAGTCCTACGAGCAGTACTTC.

The chain links TRBV7-2 to TRBJ1-1; a possible D gene is TRBD1 (5 bases). This CDR3 is built from 15 residues. The ends were cut back, 1 base at V and 4 bases at J, with 13 bases in the middle. Germline lookup yields CDR1 SGHTA and CDR2 FQGNSA. This CDR3 is CASSLVGGSGTEAFF. The CDR3 region has the DNA TGTGCCAGCAGCTTAGTGGGGGGGTCGGGCACTGAAGCTTTCTTT.

The chain employs TRBV7-8 and TRBJ2-2, with TRBD2 identical over 9 bases. The V segment lost 3 bases and the J segment 2 bases; nucleotides outside the gene matches: 7. Germline V gene lookup returns CDR1 SGHVS and CDR2 FQNEAQ. This CDR3 region has 17 residues. The CDR3 bases are TGTGCCAGCAGCTTCCAAGGACTAGCGCCTAACACCGGGGAGCTGTTTTTT. Its translation is CASSFQGLAPNTGELFF. The full variable domain, in which reference TRBV7-8 and TRBJ2-2 provide the parts outside the CDR3, is GAGVSQSPRYKVAKRGQDVALRCDPISGHVSLFWYQQALGQGPEFLTYFQNEAQLDKSGLPSDRFFAERPEGSVSTLKIQRTQQEDSAVYLCASSFQGLAPNTGELFFGEGSRLTVL.

The chain combines TRBV15 with TRBJ2-7, with D possibly TRBD1 on 6 matching bases. The CDR3 has 15 amino acids. V was shortened by 0 bases and J by 2 bases, with 11 bases between the two germline ends. Germline loops: CDR1 LNHNV, CDR2 YYDKDF (reference sequence). The CDR3 coding sequence is TGTGCCACCAGCAGAGAATACTCAGGGGCCTACGAGCAGTACTTC. This sequence encodes CATSREYSGAYEQYF.

This rearrangement joins TRBV28 to TRBJ1-1, with TRBD1 matching over 8 bases. Germline loops: CDR1 MDHEN, CDR2 SYDVKM. V dropped 2 bases and J dropped 7; count of bases not matched to a gene: 6. This CDR3 has 14 residues. CDR3 nucleotide sequence: TGTGCCAGCAGTTTAACAGGGGGGACTGTTGAAGCTTTCTTT. It specifies CASSLTGGTVEAFF.

The V call is TRBV28, the J call TRBJ2-5; 10 positions agree with TRBD2. The CDR3 contains 14 residues. CDR1 and CDR2 (germline): MDHEN, SYDVKM. The ends lost 5 bases at V and 7 bases at J; junction bases unmatched: 7. The CDR3 reads CASSTLAGDGTQYF. CDR3 DNA sequence: TGTGCCAGCAGTACCCTAGCGGGAGACGGGACCCAGTACTTC.